The entry that follows covers one T cell receptor beta chain sequence. Its cognate antigen is unknown. This sample stems from a study of cytotoxic CD8 clonotypes in ibrutinib-treated CLL. Findings of the study overall: Public clonotypes (which were uncommon) either contracted or remained stable on treatment.

Measured with immunoSEQ multiplex PCR; TCRdb has only the in-frame clones, and not every one. This table holds 150,000 or so clones, 75% to 85% found once. The CDR3 spans 15 residues. The V segment lost 3 bases and the J segment 2 bases; nucleotides outside the gene matches: 3. Germline CDR1 reads ENHRY; CDR2 reads SYGVKD. The source material was PBMCs, sampled after 36 months of ibrutinib treatment. The gene calls are TRBV10-3 and TRBJ2-7, with 11 nucleotides matching TRBD2. This receptor was identified in a human donor with chronic lymphocytic leukemia. CDR3 DNA: TGTGCCATCAGTGATAGCGGGGGGGCGGCCTACGAGCAGTACTTC. It encodes CAISDSGGAAYEQYF.